What follows are 2 T cell receptor beta chains derived from one specimen sequenced in a study of blood T cell repertoires in COVID-19. Using immunoSEQ multiplex PCR, the repertoire was profiled, and TCRdb retains in-frame clones only, with some absent. The sample lists over 150,000 clones, approximately 90% occurring once. Sample: peripheral blood. These receptors originate from a woman in her sixties or seventies who had recovered from COVID-19.

The CDR3 here is CASSLGAGGEAFF. CDR3 coding DNA: TGTGCCAGCAGTTTAGGGGCAGGGGGCGAAGCTTTCTTT. The chain is built from TRBV28 and TRBJ1-1, with 8 bases fitting TRBD1. Germline values: CDR1 MDHEN, CDR2 SYDVKM. This CDR3 spans 13 amino acids. J gave up 8 bases and V 2 bases, and 4 bases lay outside the gene matches.

The V and J genes are TRBV5-5 and TRBJ2-2, with D possibly matching TRBD1 (6 bases). Trimming pared 0 bases from V and 3 bases from J, leaving 12 bases between. CDR1 SGHKS and CDR2 YYEKEE come from the germline V gene (reference sequence). The CDR3 sequence is 16 residues long. CDR3 DNA sequence: TGTGCCAGCAGCTTGGCGACAGGAACCCACACCGGGGAGCTGTTTTTT. It yields the protein CASSLATGTHTGELFF.